The next 4 T cell receptor beta chains were all read from a single sample in a study of blood T cell repertoires in COVID-19. The method was immunoSEQ multiplex PCR; TCRdb's version includes in-frame clones alone and lacks a portion of them. The sample has around 60,000 clones, 83% seen once; the top ten hold 10%. Sequencing was performed on peripheral blood. The receptor set was obtained from a man in his forties or fifties with COVID-19, enrolled during active disease.

This sequence joins TRBV30 and TRBJ1-1; no reliable D call. The germline gives CDR1 GTSNPN, CDR2 SVGIG (reference sequence). The germline V and J ends were trimmed by 2 bases and 1 base, with 8 bases remaining between them. The CDR3 contains 13 residues. CDR3: CAWSIVSNTEAFF. The DNA of the CDR3 is TGTGCCTGGAGTATCGTCTCGAACACTGAAGCTTTCTTT.

The chain has TRBV3-1 (or the pseudogene TRBV3-2) and TRBJ1-1; D ambiguous. The CDR3 sequence is 16 residues long. CDR1 and CDR2 (germline): LGHDT, YNNKEL (reference sequence). V shed 4 bases and J shed 1 base, with 16 bases lying between them. In DNA, the CDR3 is TGTGCCAGCAGCCCCATAGCCCAACTAGGGAACACTGAAGCTTTCTTT. It encodes CASSPIAQLGNTEAFF.

This clone was observed a handful of times. The chain uses TRBV12-3 or TRBV12-4 and TRBJ2-1, with D possibly matching TRBD2 (5 bases). The V end was cut by 5 bases, the J end by 8 bases, with 10 bases between. The CDR3 is 12 residues long. The CDR3 loop is CASSRTSHEQFF. The CDR3 DNA is TGTGCCAGCAGTCGTACTAGTCATGAGCAGTTCTTC.

The V call is TRBV9, the J call TRBJ2-3; 7 bases line up with TRBD2. Germline assignment: CDR1 SGDLS and CDR2 YYNGEE. J lost 4 bases, V lost 6 bases, and 8 bases had no gene match. CDR3 length equals 14 residues. CDR3 loop: CASKSGRAPDTQYF. The DNA for the CDR3 is TGTGCCAGCAAATCTGGGAGGGCCCCAGATACGCAGTATTTT.